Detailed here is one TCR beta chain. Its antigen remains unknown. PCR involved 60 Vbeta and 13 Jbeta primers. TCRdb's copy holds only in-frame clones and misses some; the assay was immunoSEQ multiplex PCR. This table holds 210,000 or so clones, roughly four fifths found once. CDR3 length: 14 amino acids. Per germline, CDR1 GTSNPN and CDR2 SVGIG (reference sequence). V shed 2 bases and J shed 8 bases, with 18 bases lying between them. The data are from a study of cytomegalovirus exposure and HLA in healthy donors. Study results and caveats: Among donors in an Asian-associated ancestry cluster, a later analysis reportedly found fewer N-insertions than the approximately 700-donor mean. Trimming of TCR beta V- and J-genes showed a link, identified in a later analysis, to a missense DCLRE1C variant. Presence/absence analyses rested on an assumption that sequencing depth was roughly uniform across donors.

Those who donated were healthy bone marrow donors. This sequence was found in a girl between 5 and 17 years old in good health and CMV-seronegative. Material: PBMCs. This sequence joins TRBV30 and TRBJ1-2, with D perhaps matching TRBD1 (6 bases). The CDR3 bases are TGTGCCTGGAGTAGAACAGGGATTCAAGACGGCTACACCTTC. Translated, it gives CAWSRTGIQDGYTF.